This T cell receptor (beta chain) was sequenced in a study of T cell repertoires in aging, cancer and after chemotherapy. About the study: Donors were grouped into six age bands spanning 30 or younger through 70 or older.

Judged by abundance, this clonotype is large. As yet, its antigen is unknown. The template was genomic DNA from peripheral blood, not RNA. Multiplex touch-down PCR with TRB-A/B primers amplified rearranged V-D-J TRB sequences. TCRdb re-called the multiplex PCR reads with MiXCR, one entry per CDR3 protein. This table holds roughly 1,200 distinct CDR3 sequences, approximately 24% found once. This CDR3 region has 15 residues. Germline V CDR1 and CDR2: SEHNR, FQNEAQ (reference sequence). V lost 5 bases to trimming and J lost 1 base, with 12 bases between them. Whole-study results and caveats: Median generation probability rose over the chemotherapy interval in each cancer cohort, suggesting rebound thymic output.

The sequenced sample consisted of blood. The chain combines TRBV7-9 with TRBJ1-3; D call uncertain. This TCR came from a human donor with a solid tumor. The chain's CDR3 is CASSIVLNSGNTIYF. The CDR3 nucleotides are TGTGCCAGCAGCATCGTCCTAAATTCTGGAAACACCATATATTTT.